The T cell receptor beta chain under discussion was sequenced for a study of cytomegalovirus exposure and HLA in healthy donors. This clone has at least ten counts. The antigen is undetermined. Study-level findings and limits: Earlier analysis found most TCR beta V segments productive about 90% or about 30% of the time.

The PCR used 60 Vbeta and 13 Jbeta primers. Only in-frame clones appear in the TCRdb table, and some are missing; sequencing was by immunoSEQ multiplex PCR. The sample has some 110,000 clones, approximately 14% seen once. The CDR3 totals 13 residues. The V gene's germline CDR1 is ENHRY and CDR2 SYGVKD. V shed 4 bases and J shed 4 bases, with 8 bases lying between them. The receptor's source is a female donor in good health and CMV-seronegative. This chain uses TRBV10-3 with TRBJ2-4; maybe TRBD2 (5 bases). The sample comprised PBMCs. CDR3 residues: CAISAADKNIQYF. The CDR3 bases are TGTGCCATCAGTGCAGCGGATAAAAACATTCAGTACTTC.